This entry concerns a single T cell receptor (beta chain). Its antigen remains undetermined. No clone much larger than this one lies a single base away; base qualities are absent. These data belong to a study of Graves' ophthalmopathy and Graves' hyperthyroidism (dated by TCRdb to the late 2010s). Regarding the research as a whole: Peripheral blood was collected before any treatment was given, at the time of initial diagnosis. TCR beta repertoire signatures were used to distinguish Graves' ophthalmopathy from Graves' hyperthyroidism and to predict progression to ophthalmopathy. In total, 135 blood samples were TCR-sequenced: around 42 ophthalmopathy, roughly 80 hyperthyroidism and some 17 hyperthyroidism-to-ophthalmopathy patients. A discovery set of about a hundred patients (under 45 ophthalmopathy, 55 to 60 stable hyperthyroidism) was enrolled to explore V-J signatures distinguishing ophthalmopathy from hyperthyroidism. The independent validation cohort included about 20 hyperthyroidism patients plus 17 patients who later progressed from hyperthyroidism to ophthalmopathy. In several hyperthyroidism patients, the T-cell repertoire of thyroid tissue was compared with the T-cell repertoire of blood. After sampling, hyperthyroidism patients received methimazole starting at 30 mg daily, and ophthalmopathy patients received high-dose intravenous methylprednisolone. The 100 or so discovery patients were randomly split 7:3 into training and test sets. Results and caveats for the whole study, not just this receptor: Sample size was not predetermined statistically, and investigators were not blinded to group allocation. In validation, the model predicted ophthalmopathy progression with about 70% sensitivity and 72% to 80% specificity; eleven to twelve predicted patients were CT-confirmed with GO in a median of roughly 6.8 months. In cross-validation, the 13-signature model distinguished ophthalmopathy from stable hyperthyroidism with around 90% sensitivity and roughly 84% specificity, while in the test set the corresponding values were about 80% and 75%. Most expanded thyroid clonotypes with frequency above 0.001 were also detected in blood, suggesting blood repertoires may reflect the thyroid immune response.

Hyperthyroidism was defined as stable when no progression to ophthalmopathy occurred within 18 months of follow-up. Hyperthyroidism patients were newly diagnosed, with disease duration under 2 months, and aged 18 to 65 years. Patients with other autoimmune diseases, uncontrolled infections, pregnancy or lactation were excluded. Clinical symptoms, serum thyroxine, TRAb, thyroid ultrasound and orbital computed tomography were used for diagnosis. Ficoll-Paque density gradient centrifugation was used to isolate PBMCs from about 9.4 ml of fresh peripheral blood. Trizol reagent was used to extract the total RNA, and its quality was then checked on an Agilent 2100 Bioanalyzer. TCR beta CDR3 regions were amplified from RNA transcripts for repertoire sequencing. A first-round RT-PCR used HTBI primers with the Qiagen OneStep RT-PCR kit, followed by a second-round multiplex PCR, size selection and purification. Libraries were sequenced on an Illumina HiSeq2000 using paired-end 100 bp reads. As for the authors' bioinformatics: SOAPnuke was used for read processing, and reads with adapters, uncalled bases, a mean Phred below 15, or no exact constant-primer or identifier match were discarded. High-quality paired reads were merged with COPE v1.2.5. Each unique nucleotide sequence was defined as a clonotype, and clonotypes were aligned to IMGT TRB V, D and J references with MiTCR v1.1. Analysis was restricted to V-J combinations with a frequency above 0.0001, which covered 99.2% of repertoires. A TCR clonal expansion and chaos score per V-J combination was defined as the ratio of F50 clonal expansion to chaos observed in the TCRdist matrix. Features were reduced by Welch's t-statistics and random forest to roughly 14 V-J combinations, which fed a naive Bayes classifier. The similarity between thyroid and blood repertoires was quantified using the Morisita-Horn index. TCRdb reprocessed the public reads (quality trimming at Q25 with fastp, clone calling with MiXCR) and kept in-frame beta chains. Each entry merges the rows of one CDR3 protein and shows their most common DNA and genes. The V and J calls shown here were made by TCRdb, not taken from the authors' results. A total of roughly 410,000 distinct CDR3 sequences appear in this sample, roughly 14% of them only once. The top ten clonotypes cover around 7% of the sample.

The CDR3 spans 15 residues, from the cysteine through the phenylalanine. The entry retains the CDR3 DNA only, 45 bases that are in frame from base 1. CDR1 is given as SGHVS and CDR2 as FQNEAQ, both from the germline V gene. V and J are trimmed by 0 bases and 5 bases, and the gene matches miss 6 bases of the junction. The chain is encoded by TRBV7-8 joined to TRBJ1-1; the junction holds 7 bases that match TRBD1. The sequence was obtained from a woman in her late teens or twenties with stable Graves' hyperthyroidism. Donor details come from another sample of the same person, matched by shared clones. The sequenced material came from peripheral blood. The CDR3 protein is CASSLAVRGRTEAFF. The bases are TGTGCCAGCAGCTTAGCAGTGAGGGGGCGAACTGAAGCTTTCTTT.